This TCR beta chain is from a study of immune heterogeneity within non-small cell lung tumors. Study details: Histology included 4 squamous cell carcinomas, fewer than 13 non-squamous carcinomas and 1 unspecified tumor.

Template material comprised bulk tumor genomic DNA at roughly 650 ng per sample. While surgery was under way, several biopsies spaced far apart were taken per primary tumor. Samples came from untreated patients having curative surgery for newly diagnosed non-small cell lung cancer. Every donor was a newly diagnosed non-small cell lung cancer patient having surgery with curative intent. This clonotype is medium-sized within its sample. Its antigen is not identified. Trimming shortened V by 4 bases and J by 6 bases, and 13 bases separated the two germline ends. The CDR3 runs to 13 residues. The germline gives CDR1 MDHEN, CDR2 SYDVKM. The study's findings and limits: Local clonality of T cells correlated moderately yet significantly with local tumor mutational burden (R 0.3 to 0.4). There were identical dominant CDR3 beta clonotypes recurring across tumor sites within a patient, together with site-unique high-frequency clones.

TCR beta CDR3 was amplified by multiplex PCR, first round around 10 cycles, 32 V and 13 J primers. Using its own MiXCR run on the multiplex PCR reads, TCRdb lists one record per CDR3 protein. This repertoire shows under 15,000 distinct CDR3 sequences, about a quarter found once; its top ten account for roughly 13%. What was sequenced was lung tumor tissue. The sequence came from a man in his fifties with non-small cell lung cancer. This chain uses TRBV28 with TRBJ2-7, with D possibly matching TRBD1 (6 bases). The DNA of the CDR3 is TGTGCCAGCAGTTCTTACAGGGCGGGCGAGCAGTACTTC. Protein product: CASSSYRAGEQYF.